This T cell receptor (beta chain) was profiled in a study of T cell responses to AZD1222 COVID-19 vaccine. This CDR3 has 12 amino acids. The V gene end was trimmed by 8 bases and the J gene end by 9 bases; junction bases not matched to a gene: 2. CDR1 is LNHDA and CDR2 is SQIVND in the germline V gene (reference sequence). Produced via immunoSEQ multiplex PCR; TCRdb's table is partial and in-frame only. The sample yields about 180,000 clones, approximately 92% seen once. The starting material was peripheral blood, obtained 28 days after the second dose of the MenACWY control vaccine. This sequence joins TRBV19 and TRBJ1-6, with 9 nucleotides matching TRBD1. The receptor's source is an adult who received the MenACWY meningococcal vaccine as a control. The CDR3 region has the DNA TGTGCCAGTTCGACAGGGGGTTCACCCCTCCACTTT. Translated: CASSTGGSPLHF.